The clone carrying this TCR beta chain was seen just once. This entry belongs to a study of blood T cell repertoires in COVID-19. V was shortened by 4 bases and J by 5 bases, with 10 bases between the two germline ends. CDR1 and CDR2 (germline): SGDLS, YYNGEE. This CDR3 has 13 amino acids. In the study's own analysis: It was from reference gene primer amplification that nucleated cell counts were estimated. Profiling relied on immunoSEQ multiplex PCR, and the TCRdb table lists in-frame clones only, not all of them. V, J and clone size were drawn from that table, and D and trimming were deduced from the DNA. The sample has some 80,000 clones, approximately 85% seen once; the top ten hold roughly 9.6%. Enrollment of patients from Seattle took place during active infection, with longitudinal follow-up.

This sequence joins TRBV9 and TRBJ1-5; D may be TRBD1 (6 bases). This TCR was recovered from a man in his fifties with COVID-19, enrolled during active disease. The sequenced sample was peripheral blood. The CDR3 region has the DNA TGTGCCAGCAGCAAGGACAGTCATCAGCCCCAGCATTTT. Its translation is CASSKDSHQPQHF.